A selection of T cell receptor beta chains follows, all from one sample in a study of CD8 T cells in ankylosing spondylitis. TCRdb re-called the 5' RACE reads through MiXCR, storing one row per CDR3 protein. The sample holds under 850,000 distinct CDR3 sequences, 15% to 20% seen once. Sequencing input: blood, either unsorted or a sorted T cell fraction (not recorded which). The receptors were sampled from a male donor with ankylosing spondylitis. CDR3s include the opening cysteine and the closing phenylalanine or tryptophan. The D gene is left open where the match is weak. Clone size is not always given. Where it is, it says once, few, many or a class for expanded clones.

CDR3: CASSRQGADGNTIYF
DNA: TGTGCCAGCAGCCGACAGGGGGCCGATGGAAACACCATATATTTT
size: -
V: TRBV6-1
D: TRBD1
J: TRBJ1-3

CDR3: CASIDRARGELFF
DNA: TGTGCCAGCATTGACAGGGCTCGCGGGGAGCTGTTTTTT
size: few
V: TRBV12-3/TRBV12-4
D: TRBD1
J: TRBJ2-2

CDR3: CSAEGVGGPTEAFF
DNA: TGCAGTGCGGAAGGCGTGGGGGGCCCTACTGAAGCTTTCTTT
size: -
V: TRBV20-1
D: -
J: TRBJ1-1

CDR3: CASSHRQVGTDTQYF
DNA: TGTGCCAGCTCACACCGACAGGTAGGGACAGATACGCAGTATTTT
size: -
V: TRBV18
D: -
J: TRBJ2-3

CDR3: CSGRISNQETQYF
DNA: TGCAGCGGGAGAATATCCAACCAAGAGACCCAGTACTTC
size: -
V: TRBV29-1
D: -
J: TRBJ2-5

CDR3: CASKVGETQYF
DNA: TGTGCCAGCAAGGTCGGGGAGACCCAGTACTTC
size: few
V: TRBV5-4
D: -
J: TRBJ2-5

CDR3: CASSQDDGLSIQYF
DNA: TGTGCCAGCAGCCAAGATGACGGTCTGTCCATTCAGTACTTC
size: -
V: TRBV14
D: -
J: TRBJ2-4

CDR3: CASSSTGLAGQRDTQYF
DNA: TGTGCCAGCAGTTCAACCGGACTAGCGGGGCAGCGAGATACGCAGTATTTT
size: few
V: TRBV28
D: TRBD2
J: TRBJ2-3

CDR3: CASSSEGQFHAEQYF
DNA: TGTGCCAGCAGCTCCGAAGGACAGTTCCACGCGGAGCAGTACTTC
size: once
V: TRBV5-6
D: -
J: TRBJ2-7

CDR3: CASSQEERAADEQFF
DNA: TGCGCCAGCAGCCAAGAGGAGAGAGCAGCGGATGAGCAGTTCTTC
size: few
V: TRBV4-1
D: -
J: TRBJ2-1

CDR3: CASSSVPGQSTDTQYF
DNA: TGCGCCAGCAGCAGCGTACCGGGACAGTCAACAGATACGCAGTATTTT
size: -
V: TRBV5-1
D: TRBD1
J: TRBJ2-3

CDR3: CASSVTPYQETQYF
DNA: TGTGCCAGCAGCGTGACCCCGTACCAAGAGACCCAGTACTTC
size: few
V: TRBV7-8
D: -
J: TRBJ2-5

CDR3: CASSFNPGAGTDTQYF
DNA: TGTGCCAGCAGTTTCAATCCGGGGGCCGGCACAGATACGCAGTATTTT
size: -
V: TRBV12-3/TRBV12-4
D: -
J: TRBJ2-3

CDR3: CASSLDRDSRSF
DNA: TGTGCCAGCAGCTTAGACCGGGACAGTCGATCCTTC
size: -
V: TRBV7-9
D: TRBD1
J: TRBJ2-7

CDR3: CASRRTGGHSQDEQYF
DNA: TGTGCCAGTAGAAGGACAGGGGGCCACTCCCAGGACGAGCAGTACTTC
size: once
V: TRBV19
D: TRBD1
J: TRBJ2-7

CDR3: CASSSLLDTEAFF
DNA: TGCGCCAGCAGCTCGCTGTTGGACACTGAAGCTTTCTTT
size: -
V: TRBV5-1
D: -
J: TRBJ1-1

CDR3: CASSRTGMTSGETQYF
DNA: TGCGCCAGCAGTCGAACTGGGATGACTAGCGGAGAGACCCAGTACTTC
size: few
V: TRBV5-1
D: TRBD2
J: TRBJ2-5

CDR3: CASRIVANDQETQYF
DNA: TGCGCCAGCCGCATAGTAGCGAACGATCAAGAGACCCAGTACTTC
size: -
V: TRBV5-1
D: -
J: TRBJ2-5

CDR3: CASSLLQGEETQYF
DNA: TGCGCCAGCAGCTTGCTGCAGGGAGAAGAGACCCAGTACTTC
size: -
V: TRBV5-1
D: -
J: TRBJ2-5

CDR3: CSARDTTGMVTQYF
DNA: TGCAGTGCTAGGGATACGACAGGAATGGTGACCCAGTACTTC
size: -
V: TRBV20-1
D: -
J: TRBJ2-5

CDR3: CASSFTAGNEKLFF
DNA: TGCGCCAGCAGCTTCACCGCAGGGAATGAAAAACTGTTTTTT
size: -
V: TRBV5-1
D: -
J: TRBJ1-4

CDR3: CASSQGRGGEQFF
DNA: TGTGCCAGCAGCCAGGGGAGGGGAGGTGAGCAGTTCTTC
size: -
V: TRBV12-3/TRBV12-4
D: -
J: TRBJ2-1

CDR3: CASSIAGGSNEQFF
DNA: TGTGCCAGCAGCATAGCGGGAGGGTCCAATGAGCAGTTCTTC
size: few
V: TRBV7-9
D: TRBD2
J: TRBJ2-1

CDR3: CASSGPDTRNTEAFF
DNA: TGTGCCAGCAGCGGGCCGGACACACGGAACACTGAAGCTTTCTTT
size: -
V: TRBV5-6
D: -
J: TRBJ1-1

CDR3: CASSYGHEGTEAFF
DNA: TGTGCCAGCAGTTACGGACATGAGGGCACTGAAGCTTTCTTT
size: -
V: TRBV6-5
D: -
J: TRBJ1-1

CDR3: CSSIGRRPQHF
DNA: TGCAGCTCAATCGGCCGAAGGCCCCAGCATTTT
size: few
V: TRBV29-1
D: -
J: TRBJ1-5

CDR3: CATRQGLDSGNTIYF
DNA: TGTGCCACCAGACAGGGCCTTGACTCTGGAAACACCATATATTTT
size: -
V: TRBV15
D: -
J: TRBJ1-3

CDR3: CASSPEWAADTQYF
DNA: TGTGCCAGCAGTCCCGAGTGGGCGGCAGATACGCAGTATTTT
size: -
V: TRBV6-1
D: -
J: TRBJ2-3

CDR3: CASSSTSGTSGSGLVNEQFF
DNA: TGCGCCAGCAGCTCGACTTCAGGGACTAGCGGGAGCGGGTTGGTGAATGAGCAGTTCTTC
size: many
V: TRBV4-1
D: TRBD2
J: TRBJ2-1

CDR3: CASSVGVGVSYNEQFF
DNA: TGTGCCAGCAGCGTAGGGGTGGGAGTGTCTTACAATGAGCAGTTCTTC
size: -
V: TRBV9
D: -
J: TRBJ2-1

CDR3: CASSSTGRRGEAFF
DNA: TGTGCCAGCAGCTCAACAGGGCGTAGGGGTGAAGCTTTCTTT
size: few
V: TRBV7-8
D: -
J: TRBJ1-1

CDR3: CSAPVRGSANSPLHF
DNA: TGCAGTGCCCCAGTGAGAGGTAGTGCTAATTCACCCCTCCACTTT
size: -
V: TRBV20-1
D: -
J: TRBJ1-6

CDR3: CASSHASGRAGEQFF
DNA: TGCGCCAGCAGCCATGCTAGCGGGAGGGCCGGTGAGCAGTTCTTC
size: -
V: TRBV4-1
D: TRBD2
J: TRBJ2-1

CDR3: CASSPQGLGTGELFF
DNA: TGTGCCAGCAGCCCACAGGGGTTAGGCACCGGGGAGCTGTTTTTT
size: few
V: TRBV7-2
D: TRBD1
J: TRBJ2-2

CDR3: CSAHSVEGTDTQYF
DNA: TGCAGTGCTCACAGCGTAGAGGGGACAGATACGCAGTATTTT
size: few
V: TRBV20-1
D: -
J: TRBJ2-3

CDR3: CASSFGGIGGYTF
DNA: TGTGCCAGCAGTTTCGGGGGTATAGGTGGCTACACCTTC
size: -
V: TRBV12-3/TRBV12-4
D: -
J: TRBJ1-2

CDR3: CAWSEGTKYNEQFF
DNA: TGTGCCTGGAGTGAGGGGACAAAATACAATGAGCAGTTCTTC
size: -
V: TRBV30
D: -
J: TRBJ2-1

CDR3: CASSSSLAGGRNEQFF
DNA: TGTGCCAGCAGTTCCTCACTAGCGGGAGGGAGGAATGAGCAGTTCTTC
size: few
V: TRBV28
D: TRBD2
J: TRBJ2-1

CDR3: CSVNSGTDTQYF
DNA: TGCAGCGTTAATAGCGGCACAGATACGCAGTATTTT
size: few
V: TRBV29-1
D: -
J: TRBJ2-3

CDR3: CASSQFWGTEAFF
DNA: TGTGCCAGCAGCCAATTCTGGGGGACTGAAGCTTTCTTT
size: few
V: TRBV14
D: -
J: TRBJ1-1

CDR3: CAISEWDPSGGVEQFF
DNA: TGTGCCATCAGTGAATGGGACCCTAGCGGGGGAGTTGAGCAGTTCTTC
size: few
V: TRBV10-3
D: TRBD2
J: TRBJ2-1

CDR3: CASSLRDITNTGELFF
DNA: TGTGCCAGCAGCTTAAGGGACATAACGAACACCGGGGAGCTGTTTTTT
size: few
V: TRBV7-8
D: -
J: TRBJ2-2

CDR3: CASRPGLAGPGSQYF
DNA: TGTGCCAGCAGACCCGGACTAGCGGGCCCCGGGTCCCAGTACTTC
size: -
V: TRBV27
D: TRBD2
J: TRBJ2-5

CDR3: CSARGWRDRVYEQYF
DNA: TGCAGTGCTAGGGGATGGCGGGACAGGGTGTACGAGCAGTACTTC
size: -
V: TRBV20-1
D: TRBD1
J: TRBJ2-7

CDR3: CSAHSGARDEQFF
DNA: TGCAGCGCCCATAGTGGGGCGAGGGATGAGCAGTTCTTC
size: few
V: TRBV29-1
D: -
J: TRBJ2-1

CDR3: CSVTGTPGNEQFF
DNA: TGCAGCGTAACCGGGACCCCGGGCAATGAGCAGTTCTTC
size: -
V: TRBV29-1
D: -
J: TRBJ2-1

CDR3: CASSLDRGPTRQETQYF
DNA: TGCGCCAGCAGCCTGGACAGGGGGCCTACCCGCCAAGAGACCCAGTACTTC
size: -
V: TRBV5-1
D: TRBD1
J: TRBJ2-5

CDR3: CASSYPDNSNQPQHF
DNA: TGTGCCAGCAGTTACCCTGACAATAGCAATCAGCCCCAGCATTTT
size: -
V: TRBV6-5
D: -
J: TRBJ1-5

CDR3: CASSPMGQGDIYF
DNA: TGTGCCAGCAGCCCCATGGGACAGGGGGACATATATTTT
size: few
V: TRBV9
D: TRBD1
J: TRBJ1-3

CDR3: CASSLLSGQGHYEQYF
DNA: TGTGCCAGCAGTTTACTCTCGGGACAGGGGCACTACGAGCAGTACTTC
size: many
V: TRBV28
D: TRBD1
J: TRBJ2-7

CDR3: CASSQEMGQVHGYTF
DNA: TGCGCCAGCAGCCAAGAGATGGGACAGGTCCATGGCTACACCTTC
size: few
V: TRBV4-1
D: TRBD1
J: TRBJ1-2

CDR3: CATSRVGDRADEQYF
DNA: TGTGCCACCAGCAGAGTTGGGGACAGGGCTGATGAGCAGTACTTC
size: -
V: TRBV15
D: TRBD1
J: TRBJ2-7

CDR3: CATYPGQTYNEQFF
DNA: TGTGCCACCTACCCGGGACAGACCTACAATGAGCAGTTCTTC
size: few
V: TRBV28
D: TRBD1
J: TRBJ2-1

CDR3: CASSGMNTEAFF
DNA: TGTGCCAGCAGCGGGATGAACACTGAAGCTTTCTTT
size: many
V: TRBV5-1
D: -
J: TRBJ1-1